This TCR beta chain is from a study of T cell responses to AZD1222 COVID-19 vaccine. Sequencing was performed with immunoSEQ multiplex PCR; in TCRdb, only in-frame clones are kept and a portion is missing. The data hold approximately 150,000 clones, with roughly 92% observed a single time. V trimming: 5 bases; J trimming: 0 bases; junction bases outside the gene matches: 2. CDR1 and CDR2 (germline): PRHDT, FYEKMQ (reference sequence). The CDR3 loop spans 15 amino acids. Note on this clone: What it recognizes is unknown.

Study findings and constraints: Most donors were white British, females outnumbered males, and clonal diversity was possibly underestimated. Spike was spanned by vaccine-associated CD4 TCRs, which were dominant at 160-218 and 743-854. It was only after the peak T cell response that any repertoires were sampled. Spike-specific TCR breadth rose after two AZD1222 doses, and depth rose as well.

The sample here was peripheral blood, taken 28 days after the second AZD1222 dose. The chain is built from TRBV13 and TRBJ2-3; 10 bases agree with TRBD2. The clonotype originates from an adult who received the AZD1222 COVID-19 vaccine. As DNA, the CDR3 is TGTGCCAGCAGCCGACTAGCGGGTAGCACAGATACGCAGTATTTT. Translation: CASSRLAGSTDTQYF. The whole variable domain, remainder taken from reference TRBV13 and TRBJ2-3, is AAGVIQSPRHLIKEKRETATLKCYPIPRHDTVYWYQQGPGQDPQFLISFYEKMQSDKGSIPDRFSAQQFSDYHSELNMSSLELGDSALYFCASSRLAGSTDTQYFGPGTRLTVL.